What follows is one T cell receptor beta chain and its context. This record belongs to a study of T cell changes during pregnancy in multiple sclerosis. Produced via immunoSEQ multiplex PCR; TCRdb's table is partial and in-frame only. The table records 85,000 to 120,000 clones, about 89% of them present only once. Germline CDR1 reads LNHDA; CDR2 reads SQIVND (reference sequence). The CDR3 contains 13 residues. Between the trimmed V and J ends, which lost 4 bases and 2 bases, there was a span of 8 bases. V is TRBV19 and J is TRBJ1-2, with D uncertain. The TCR was taken from a female donor with multiple sclerosis, enrolled in a pregnancy study. Sequencing was performed on peripheral blood, taken before pregnancy. Here the CDR3 reads CASSKAGNYGYTF. In DNA, the CDR3 is TGTGCCAGTAGTAAAGCGGGAAACTATGGCTACACCTTC.